The 18 T cell receptor beta chains in this list originate from one sample, sequenced in a study of long-term antiretroviral therapy in people with HIV. Runs used v3.0 of the immunoSEQ assay and were done at survey level. Sequencing used immunoSEQ multiplex PCR; TCRdb keeps in-frame clones, though not all of them. The sample shows approximately 25,000 clones, around three quarters of them seen only once. Specimen: unsorted PBMCs, collected 2.1 years after starting antiretroviral therapy. These receptors were collected from a man aged 30 to 39 with HIV.

The rearrangement links TRBV30 to TRBJ2-7; 7 bases map to TRBD1. V dropped 4 bases and J dropped 4; count of bases not matched to a gene: 4. Germline assignment: CDR1 GTSNPN and CDR2 SVGIG (reference sequence). This CDR3 contains 12 residues. CDR3 in DNA: TGTGCCTGGACGACAGGGCATTACGAGCAGTACTTC. Amino acid sequence: CAWTTGHYEQYF.

The V and J genes are TRBV18 and TRBJ2-5; 9 bases agree with TRBD1. V shed 3 bases and J 5 bases; nucleotides not matched to a gene: 16. CDR3 length: 18 residues. Germline V gene sequence: CDR1 KGHSH, CDR2 LQKENI. As DNA, the CDR3 is TGTGCCAGCTCACCTGGCGCGGGAGATACAGGGGGCAAGGAGACCCAGTACTTC. This gives the protein CASSPGAGDTGGKETQYF.

The chain recombines TRBV13 with TRBJ1-1, with D possibly TRBD1 on 6 matching bases. Germline V gene data show CDR1 as PRHDT and CDR2 as FYEKMQ (reference sequence). V was clipped by 4 bases and J by 4 bases, with 16 bases between them. There are 15 residues in the CDR3. The CDR3 nucleotides read TGTGCCAGCAGCTCCCGCGGGACAAGAACCACTGAAGCTTTCTTT. The encoded protein is CASSSRGTRTTEAFF.

V usage is TRBV9 and J usage is TRBJ1-2, with a tentative D call TRBD1 (6 bases). Germline V gene data show CDR1 as SGDLS and CDR2 as YYNGEE. The CDR3 is 16 amino acids. V was shortened by 0 bases and J by 7 bases, with 19 bases between the two germline ends. The CDR3 DNA is TGTGCCAGCAGCGTAGAGGGGGAGGGCCAGATTGGTGGCTACACCTTC. Translation: CASSVEGEGQIGGYTF.

This clone was recorded a few times. V usage is TRBV11-1 and J usage is TRBJ2-1; D might be TRBD1 (6 bases). The V gene lost 2 bases and the J gene lost 3 bases, with 20 bases spanning the gap. In germline, CDR1 is SGHAT, CDR2 FQDESV (reference sequence). There are 18 residues in the CDR3. As DNA, the CDR3 is TGTGCCAGCAGCTTAAGGACCCTGAGAGGGGGAAGCTACAATGAGCAGTTCTTC. Protein: CASSLRTLRGGSYNEQFF.

The chain couples TRBV7-8 to TRBJ2-1; possibly TRBD1 for D (6 bases). V gave up 5 bases and J gave up 1 base, with 15 bases separating them. Germline loops: CDR1 SGHVS, CDR2 FQNEAQ. The CDR3 is 16 amino acids. CDR3 amino acids: CASSPRGTLSYNEQFF. CDR3 DNA sequence: TGTGCCAGCAGCCCTAGAGGGACACTATCCTACAATGAGCAGTTCTTC.

This sequence joins TRBV9 and TRBJ2-7; 8 positions agree with TRBD1. V shed 1 base, J shed 7 bases, and the junction held 7 bases outside the gene matches. Germline CDR1 and CDR2: SGDLS and YYNGEE. The CDR3 extends over 14 amino acids. CDR3 amino acids: CASSVMDRETEQYF. In nucleotides, the CDR3 is TGTGCCAGCAGCGTAATGGACAGGGAAACTGAGCAGTACTTC.

The chain joins TRBV5-5 to TRBJ1-3; the match to TRBD1 covers 9 bases. The CDR3 contains 17 residues. V was pared by 4 bases and J by 4 bases, with 12 bases of the junction left unmatched. The germline V gene encodes CDR1 SGHKS and CDR2 YYEKEE (reference sequence). The CDR3 DNA sequence: TGTGCCAGCAGCCGGGGGCCCCGGACAGGGGAGGGAAACACCATATATTTT. This gives the protein CASSRGPRTGEGNTIYF.

The V and J genes are TRBV4-3 and TRBJ1-2; 7 positions agree with TRBD1. CDR1 is LGHNA and CDR2 is YSLEER in the germline V gene. The V and J ends lost 1 base and 2 bases, in that order; junction bases with no gene match: 4. CDR3 size: 15 residues. The chain's CDR3 is CASSQVVTGNYGYTF. CDR3 DNA sequence: TGCGCCAGCAGCCAAGTGGTGACAGGGAACTATGGCTACACCTTC.

The genes are TRBV18 and TRBJ1-1; D might be TRBD1 (5 bases). Germline CDR1 and CDR2: KGHSH and LQKENI. V lost 3 bases and J 8 bases, leaving 10 bases between the germline ends. The CDR3 extends over 12 amino acids. The DNA of the CDR3 is TGTGCCAGCTCACCGGACAAATTCGAAGCTTTCTTT. This gives the protein CASSPDKFEAFF.

The J gene is TRBJ2-7, the V gene TRBV2; 10 nucleotides line up with TRBD1. Germline loops: CDR1 SNHLY, CDR2 FYNNEI. This CDR3 comprises 15 residues. V dropped 4 bases and J dropped 3; count of bases not matched to a gene: 6. The CDR3 is CASSGGQGTLYEQYF. The CDR3 DNA follows: TGTGCCAGCAGTGGGGGACAGGGGACCCTCTACGAGCAGTACTTC.

V usage is TRBV6-5 and J usage is TRBJ2-3; 9 positions agree with TRBD1. CDR1 is MNHEY and CDR2 is SVGAGI in the germline V gene. J lost 3 bases, V lost 4 bases, and 5 bases had no gene match. CDR3 size: 15 residues. As DNA, the CDR3 is TGTGCCAGCAGTTCTACAGGGGGCAAGACAGATACGCAGTATTTT. It yields the protein CASSSTGGKTDTQYF.

This clone was counted a few times. The J gene is TRBJ1-2, the V gene TRBV4-1, with D possibly TRBD1 on 5 matching bases. The V end was cut by 2 bases, the J end by 0 bases, with 10 bases between. Germline CDR1 is MGHRA and CDR2 is YSYEKL. The CDR3 totals 15 residues. The CDR3 sequence is CASSQQTATNYGYTF. The CDR3 nucleotides are TGCGCCAGCAGCCAACAGACAGCGACTAACTATGGCTACACCTTC.

The DNA of the CDR3 is TGTGCCAGCAGCTACAGACAGAGACCAGATACGCAGTATTTT. As protein: CASSYRQRPDTQYF. The rearrangement links TRBV14 to TRBJ2-3, with D possibly matching TRBD1 (5 bases). The CDR3 totals 14 residues. From germline, CDR1 is SGHDN and CDR2 FVKESK. V was pared by 5 bases and J by 4 bases, with 13 bases between.

This clone has just one count. This chain joins TRBV5-6 and TRBJ2-5, with D tentatively TRBD2 (6 bases). The J call is uncertain, as TRBJ2-7 better fits the DNA end. Germline values: CDR1 SGHDT, CDR2 YYEEEE. The CDR3 is 14 amino acids. The CDR3 DNA sequence: TGTGCCAGCAGCTTGGGCGGGGATGGCTACGAGCAGTACTTC. Protein: CASSLGGDGYEQYF.

V and J are TRBV30 and TRBJ1-5; TRBD1 is a possible D gene (5 bases). Between the trimmed V and J ends, which lost 2 bases and 2 bases, there was a span of 10 bases. The CDR3 length is 14 residues. CDR1 is GTSNPN, CDR2 SVGIG, per germline (reference sequence). The DNA for the CDR3 is TGTGCCTGGAGTCCGGGGGAGGGCAATCAGCCCCAGCATTTT. Translated: CAWSPGEGNQPQHF.

In its sample, this clone was seen a few times. The chain employs TRBV7-9 and TRBJ2-7; the D is unclear. The V end was cut by 7 bases, the J end by 5 bases, with 15 bases between. The CDR3 has 13 residues. The germline V gene has CDR1 SEHNR and CDR2 FQNEAQ (reference sequence). The CDR3 here is CASNLSPRDEQYF. The CDR3 bases are TGTGCCAGCAATCTATCCCCTCGGGACGAGCAGTACTTC.

The gene calls are TRBV15 and TRBJ1-1; D is uncertain. The V end lost 3 bases, the J end lost 0 bases, and 8 bases lay between the germline ends. Germline V CDR1 and CDR2: LNHNV, YYDKDF (reference sequence). The CDR3 covers 14 residues. The DNA of the CDR3 is TGTGCCACCAGCAGGTATGGGGTGAACACTGAAGCTTTCTTT. It codes for CATSRYGVNTEAFF.